These T cell receptor beta chains were read from a single sample in a study of T-cell reconstitution after alpha-beta-depleted transplantation in children. Using its own MiXCR run on the PCR reads, TCRdb lists one record per CDR3 protein. The table lists about 980,000 distinct CDR3 sequences, less than 30% of them singletons. The sequencing here drew on PBMCs, mostly from graft donor cells, taken 360 days after TCRalphabeta/CD19-depleted stem cell transplant. The receptors were gathered from a boy in the first two years of life who had a stem cell transplant for SCID, so the T cells may come from the graft donor. CDR3s include the opening cysteine and the closing phenylalanine or tryptophan. Each record gives: V gene, D gene, clone size, J gene, CDR3 DNA, CDR3 protein. The D gene is left open where the match is weak. Only part of the rows carry a size: once, few, many, or a class if the clone is expanded.

V gene: TRBV9; D gene: -; clone size: many; J gene: TRBJ2-1; CDR3 DNA: TGTGCCAGCAGTGTCGGACAGAGCTCCTACAATGAGCAGTTCTTC; CDR3 protein: CASSVGQSSYNEQFF
V gene: TRBV6-1; D gene: TRBD2; clone size: few; J gene: TRBJ2-1; CDR3 DNA: TGTGCCAGCAGTGCCGGGACTAGCCATGTCAATGAGCAGTTCTTC; CDR3 protein: CASSAGTSHVNEQFF
V gene: TRBV5-1; D gene: -; clone size: few; J gene: TRBJ1-5; CDR3 DNA: TGCGCCAGCAGCGTGGGCCCAAATCAGCCCCAGCATTTT; CDR3 protein: CASSVGPNQPQHF
V gene: TRBV29-1; D gene: TRBD1; clone size: -; J gene: TRBJ1-1; CDR3 DNA: TGCAGCGTTGAAGATGTGGGGACAGGGGGTTGGACTGAAGCTTTCTTT; CDR3 protein: CSVEDVGTGGWTEAFF
V gene: TRBV20-1; D gene: TRBD1; clone size: -; J gene: TRBJ2-7; CDR3 DNA: TGCAGTGCTAGGGATCCCCGACAGGGCCCCTACGAGCAGTACTTC; CDR3 protein: CSARDPRQGPYEQYF
V gene: TRBV15; D gene: -; clone size: -; J gene: TRBJ2-7; CDR3 DNA: TGTGCCACCAGCAGAGATCGGGGGACTTCCTACGAGCAGTACTTC; CDR3 protein: CATSRDRGTSYEQYF
V gene: TRBV19; D gene: TRBD1; clone size: -; J gene: TRBJ1-1; CDR3 DNA: TGTGCCAGTACCGGACAGGGACCGAACACTGAAGCTTTCTTT; CDR3 protein: CASTGQGPNTEAFF
V gene: TRBV5-1; D gene: -; clone size: few; J gene: TRBJ1-2; CDR3 DNA: TGCGCCAGCTCGGTTGCAGGAACTAACTATGGCTACACCTTC; CDR3 protein: CASSVAGTNYGYTF
V gene: TRBV5-1; D gene: -; clone size: -; J gene: TRBJ2-3; CDR3 DNA: TGCGCCAGCAGCCTCCCTAGGGGGGGGGACACAGATACGCAGTATTTT; CDR3 protein: CASSLPRGGDTDTQYF
V gene: TRBV25-1; D gene: -; clone size: few; J gene: TRBJ1-1; CDR3 DNA: TGTGCCAGCAGCGGCCTGGGGACTGAAGCTTTCTTT; CDR3 protein: CASSGLGTEAFF
V gene: TRBV28; D gene: -; clone size: few; J gene: TRBJ1-3; CDR3 DNA: TGTGCCAGCAGCCCCTGGCAGTGGGCTCCCGGAAACACCATATATTTT; CDR3 protein: CASSPWQWAPGNTIYF
V gene: TRBV4-1; D gene: -; clone size: -; J gene: TRBJ2-3; CDR3 DNA: TGCGCCAGCAGCCCCCGACAGAGGGGCACAGATACGCAGTATTTT; CDR3 protein: CASSPRQRGTDTQYF
V gene: TRBV2; D gene: TRBD2; clone size: few; J gene: TRBJ2-1; CDR3 DNA: TGTGCCAGCAGGGCCGGGGGGTTGAAGAATGAGCAGTTCTTC; CDR3 protein: CASRAGGLKNEQFF
V gene: TRBV5-1; D gene: -; clone size: -; J gene: TRBJ2-1; CDR3 DNA: TGCGCCAGCAGCTCGTGGGACAATGAGCAGTTCTTC; CDR3 protein: CASSSWDNEQFF
V gene: TRBV6-1; D gene: TRBD2; clone size: few; J gene: TRBJ2-7; CDR3 DNA: TGTGCCAGCAGTCGCGGGGGGGCTAATGGTGAGCAGTACTTC; CDR3 protein: CASSRGGANGEQYF
V gene: TRBV12-3/TRBV12-4; D gene: -; clone size: few; J gene: TRBJ1-1; CDR3 DNA: TGTGCCAGCGCTTTCATAGTCGACCTTGATACCATGAACACTGAAGCTTTCTTT; CDR3 protein: CASAFIVDLDTMNTEAFF
V gene: TRBV20-1; D gene: -; clone size: -; J gene: TRBJ1-5; CDR3 DNA: TGCAGTGCTAGAGTAGGGGTCGGTCAGCCCCAGCATTTT; CDR3 protein: CSARVGVGQPQHF
V gene: TRBV5-1; D gene: -; clone size: -; J gene: TRBJ2-3; CDR3 DNA: TGCGCCAGCAGCTTGGAGGTCCACACAGATACGCAGTATTTT; CDR3 protein: CASSLEVHTDTQYF
V gene: TRBV4-3; D gene: -; clone size: -; J gene: TRBJ1-2; CDR3 DNA: TGCGCCAGCAGCCGCAGACAATTGGGGGGAATCTGGGGCGGCTACACCTTC; CDR3 protein: CASSRRQLGGIWGGYTF
V gene: TRBV10-3; D gene: -; clone size: -; J gene: TRBJ2-3; CDR3 DNA: TGTGCCAGTGGGGCCGATACGCAGTATTTT; CDR3 protein: CASGADTQYF
V gene: TRBV11-1; D gene: -; clone size: -; J gene: TRBJ2-1; CDR3 DNA: TGTGCCAGCAGCCTCACGAAGGGGAGCAATGAGCAGTTCTTC; CDR3 protein: CASSLTKGSNEQFF
V gene: TRBV7-8; D gene: -; clone size: -; J gene: TRBJ1-1; CDR3 DNA: TGTGCCAGCAGCCCCTGGGTGGGGAACACTGAAGCTTTCTTT; CDR3 protein: CASSPWVGNTEAFF
V gene: TRBV7-6; D gene: TRBD1; clone size: once; J gene: TRBJ1-5; CDR3 DNA: TGTGCCAGCAGCTCCTACCTACCTGGACAGGGGGTTTCGCAGCCCCAGCATTTT; CDR3 protein: CASSSYLPGQGVSQPQHF
V gene: TRBV24-1; D gene: TRBD1; clone size: -; J gene: TRBJ1-1; CDR3 DNA: TGTGCCACCTCCGGGACAGGGGGGACTGAAGCTTTCTTT; CDR3 protein: CATSGTGGTEAFF
V gene: TRBV5-6; D gene: -; clone size: -; J gene: TRBJ2-1; CDR3 DNA: TGTGCCAGCAGGCCAGTTCTAGCGAATTACAATGAGCAGTTCTTC; CDR3 protein: CASRPVLANYNEQFF
V gene: TRBV6-5; D gene: -; clone size: many; J gene: TRBJ2-7; CDR3 DNA: TGTGCCAGCAGTTATGGGACGGGATATTACGAGCAGTACTTC; CDR3 protein: CASSYGTGYYEQYF
V gene: TRBV9; D gene: TRBD2; clone size: few; J gene: TRBJ2-7; CDR3 DNA: TGTGCCAGCGACGGGACTAGCCTACCAAGGAAGTACTTC; CDR3 protein: CASDGTSLPRKYF
V gene: TRBV10-3; D gene: -; clone size: -; J gene: TRBJ2-7; CDR3 DNA: TGTGCCATCAGTGATACAGTCTCTCCCTACGAGCAGTACTTC; CDR3 protein: CAISDTVSPYEQYF
V gene: TRBV12-3/TRBV12-4; D gene: TRBD1; clone size: -; J gene: TRBJ1-3; CDR3 DNA: TGTGCCGGGGGCCGGGACAGGGGGCTTCCCTACTCTGGAAACACCATATATTTT; CDR3 protein: CAGGRDRGLPYSGNTIYF
V gene: TRBV5-1; D gene: TRBD1; clone size: -; J gene: TRBJ2-7; CDR3 DNA: TGCGCCAGCAGCTTAGTTTCGGGGACAGGGGCCTACGAGCAGTACTTC; CDR3 protein: CASSLVSGTGAYEQYF
V gene: TRBV7-6; D gene: -; clone size: few; J gene: TRBJ2-1; CDR3 DNA: TGTGCCAGCAGCACCCGACGGGGGTGGATGAATGAGCAGTTCTTC; CDR3 protein: CASSTRRGWMNEQFF
V gene: TRBV7-9; D gene: TRBD1; clone size: -; J gene: TRBJ2-2; CDR3 DNA: TGTGCCAGCAGCCGGGACAGCGCGAACACCGGGGAGCTGTTTTTT; CDR3 protein: CASSRDSANTGELFF
V gene: TRBV4-3; D gene: -; clone size: once; J gene: TRBJ1-1; CDR3 DNA: TGCGCCAGCAGCCAAGAGATGGCAGGGCTCACTGAAGCTTTCTTT; CDR3 protein: CASSQEMAGLTEAFF
V gene: TRBV20-1; D gene: TRBD1; clone size: -; J gene: TRBJ2-7; CDR3 DNA: TGCAGTGCCGGGACAGGGGGGACCTACGAGCAGTACTTC; CDR3 protein: CSAGTGGTYEQYF
V gene: TRBV15; D gene: TRBD2; clone size: few; J gene: TRBJ2-3; CDR3 DNA: TGTGCCACCAGCAGAGATTACCAAGCGGGGGGGCCAGATACGCAGTATTTT; CDR3 protein: CATSRDYQAGGPDTQYF
V gene: TRBV11-1; D gene: TRBD1; clone size: few; J gene: TRBJ2-1; CDR3 DNA: TGTGCCAGCAGCTTAGGGACAGGGAGCTCCAGTGGCTCCTACAATGAGCAGTTCTTC; CDR3 protein: CASSLGTGSSSGSYNEQFF
V gene: TRBV5-1; D gene: TRBD1; clone size: -; J gene: TRBJ2-5; CDR3 DNA: TGCGCCAGTCGGAAAGGACAGGGAGACGAGACCCAGTACTTC; CDR3 protein: CASRKGQGDETQYF
V gene: TRBV5-1; D gene: TRBD1; clone size: -; J gene: TRBJ2-3; CDR3 DNA: TGCGCCAGCAGCTTTGGGACAGGGGGAGATACGCAGTATTTT; CDR3 protein: CASSFGTGGDTQYF
V gene: TRBV7-9; D gene: TRBD1; clone size: -; J gene: TRBJ1-4; CDR3 DNA: TGTGCCAGCAGCCCGTTAGACAGGGGGCGTTCAACTAATGAAAAACTGTTTTTT; CDR3 protein: CASSPLDRGRSTNEKLFF
V gene: TRBV29-1; D gene: -; clone size: -; J gene: TRBJ1-3; CDR3 DNA: TGCAGCGTTGGGACAGCCTCTGGAAACACCATATATTTT; CDR3 protein: CSVGTASGNTIYF